These T cell receptor beta chains were read from a single sample in a study of shared clonotypes between healthy human individuals. The method was immunoSEQ multiplex PCR; TCRdb's version includes in-frame clones alone and lacks a portion of them. The data hold 2 million to 2.5 million clones, with roughly 92% observed a single time. Sequencing input: naive CD4+ T cells from PBMCs. The receptors come from a man younger than 35 in good health. Some clones in this sample may be carry-over from other donors' samples. The CDR3 runs from the conserved cysteine through the conserved F or W. The D gene is left open where the match is weak. Size is omitted from some rows. Given values are once, few, many or a class for expanded clones.

v_gene	j_gene	abundance	d_gene	CDR3nt	CDR3aa
TRBV7-5	TRBJ2-7	.	.	TGTGTCAGAAGCCCGAAGGGAAACGAGCAGTACTTC	CVRSPKGNEQYF
TRBV19	TRBJ1-5	.	.	TGTGCCAGCACGTCTGACGGACAGAATCAGCCCCAGCATTTT	CASTSDGQNQPQHF
TRBV27	TRBJ2-7	.	TRBD1	TGTGCCAGCAGTACCGGGACAGGGGGCTACGAGCAGTACTTC	CASSTGTGGYEQYF
TRBV7-9	TRBJ1-1	.	.	TGTGCCAGCAGCCCCTCGGGATGGAACACTGAAGCTTTCTTT	CASSPSGWNTEAFF
TRBV5-1	TRBJ2-1	.	.	TGCGCCAGCAGCTTGGATACCCTACCGGGGTCCAATGAGCAGTTCTTC	CASSLDTLPGSNEQFF
TRBV10-3	TRBJ1-1	.	TRBD1	TGTGCCATCAGTGATAGGGGACAGGTTTGGACTGAAGCTTTCTTT	CAISDRGQVWTEAFF
TRBV2	TRBJ1-2	.	.	TGTGCCAGCAGTGAACAGGGGCAGTTAGGTGGCTACACCTTC	CASSEQGQLGGYTF
TRBV19	TRBJ2-7	.	.	TGTGCCAGTAGTAGGGAACGGGGGACCTACGAGCAGTACTTC	CASSRERGTYEQYF
TRBV7-6	TRBJ1-1	.	.	TGTGCCAGCAGCTTTTATTCTAACAGGGACTACAACACTGAAGCTTTCTTT	CASSFYSNRDYNTEAFF
TRBV4-2	TRBJ1-1	once	TRBD1	TGTGCCAGCAGCCCCCGGTTATCAGGGACAGGGCCGAACACTGAAGCTTTCTTT	CASSPRLSGTGPNTEAFF
TRBV28	TRBJ2-7	.	TRBD1	TGTGCCAGCAGTTCTACAGGGGACACCTACGAGCAGTACTTC	CASSSTGDTYEQYF
TRBV5-1	TRBJ2-1	.	TRBD2	TGCGCCAGCAGGGGACTAGCGGAAGACAATGAGCAGTTCTTC	CASRGLAEDNEQFF
TRBV28	TRBJ1-2	few	.	TGTGCCAGCAGTTTAGGACAGAACTATGGCTACACCTTC	CASSLGQNYGYTF
TRBV7-9	TRBJ2-1	.	TRBD2	TGTGCCAGCACGACTAGCGGAGCGTACAATGAGCAGTTCTTC	CASTTSGAYNEQFF
TRBV5-6	TRBJ1-2	.	TRBD1	TGTGCCAGCAGCATCCTGCCCACAGGGGGACCCTATGGCTACACCTTC	CASSILPTGGPYGYTF
TRBV23-1	TRBJ2-2	.	.	TGCGCCAGCAGTCAACCCCCTCGACTAGGGGCCGGGGAGCTGTTTTTT	CASSQPPRLGAGELFF
TRBV27	TRBJ1-4	.	TRBD1	TGTGCCAGCAGATCACTCGACAGGGTTGCTAATGAAAAACTGTTTTTT	CASRSLDRVANEKLFF
TRBV10-3	TRBJ1-3	.	TRBD1	TGTGCCGCACAGGGGTTATCTGGAAACACCATATATTTT	CAAQGLSGNTIYF
TRBV6-5	TRBJ1-4	.	TRBD1	TGTGCCAGCACCGAAAGGACAGGGGATGAAAAACTGTTTTTT	CASTERTGDEKLFF
TRBV14	TRBJ2-7	.	.	TGTGCCAGCAGCCAGGGGGCCATCGGGTACGAGCAGTACTTC	CASSQGAIGYEQYF
TRBV2	TRBJ2-3	.	.	TGTGCCAGCATCTTTAGGCGGGGACCAGATACGCAGTATTTT	CASIFRRGPDTQYF
TRBV7-9	TRBJ2-1	.	.	TGTGCCAGCAGCTTAGGTTCAGGTGCTAATGAGCAGTTCTTC	CASSLGSGANEQFF
TRBV9	TRBJ2-1	.	.	TGTGCCAGCAGCCCTGGGGGCAGGGGCCGATCTTCCTACAATGAGCAGTTCTTC	CASSPGGRGRSSYNEQFF
TRBV6-6	TRBJ1-1	.	TRBD1	TGTGCCAGCAGTGCGACAGGGGGGAACACTGAAGCTTTCTTT	CASSATGGNTEAFF
TRBV13	TRBJ2-3	.	.	TGTGCCAGCAGGAAGCAGGGCACAGATACGCAGTATTTT	CASRKQGTDTQYF
TRBV7-2	TRBJ2-7	.	TRBD2	TGTGCCAGCAGCTCTTACGGGACTAGAAGCTCCTACGAGCAGTACTTC	CASSSYGTRSSYEQYF
TRBV4-1	TRBJ1-4	.	TRBD1	TGCGCCAGCAGTTACTCCGGGACAGGGGGAGCTAATGAAAAACTGTTTTTT	CASSYSGTGGANEKLFF
TRBV28	TRBJ2-5	once	.	TGTGCCAGCAGTTCTATGGAGGCCCAGTACTTC	CASSSMEAQYF
TRBV4-2	TRBJ2-1	.	TRBD2	TGTGCCAGCAGCCAACCGGGACTAGCGGGAGGGGATGAGCAGTTCTTC	CASSQPGLAGGDEQFF
TRBV28	TRBJ2-5	.	.	TGTGCCAGCAGTCCCCTCCCGGCGGGCCAAGAGACCCAGTACTTC	CASSPLPAGQETQYF
TRBV28	TRBJ2-5	.	TRBD2	TGTGCCAGCAGCAATAGCGGGAGCCTATACCAAGAGACCCAGTACTTC	CASSNSGSLYQETQYF
TRBV7-3	TRBJ2-1	.	TRBD2	TGTGCCAGCAGATCAAGCGGGAGTGCGTCGGGCGAGCAGTTCTTC	CASRSSGSASGEQFF
TRBV2	TRBJ2-7	.	.	TGTGCCAGCACGGGCTCCCCACCCCTCCCCGACGAGCAGTACTTC	CASTGSPPLPDEQYF
TRBV9	TRBJ2-7	.	.	TGTGCCAGCAGCGGCGAGGGGGGGGCTAGCCCAAACGAGCAGTACTTC	CASSGEGGASPNEQYF
TRBV4-2	TRBJ1-2	.	TRBD1	TGTGCCAGCAGCCAAGATATGTTCCCGGGACAGATTTTCTATGGCTACACCTTC	CASSQDMFPGQIFYGYTF
TRBV5-1	TRBJ2-2	.	.	TGCGCCAGCAGCTTTGGGGGTGGTGACACCGGGGAGCTGTTTTTT	CASSFGGGDTGELFF
TRBV5-4	TRBJ2-7	.	.	TGTGCCAGCAGCCTCGATGGCGGTACCTACGAGCAGTACTTC	CASSLDGGTYEQYF
TRBV5-6	TRBJ2-3	.	.	TGTGCCAGCAGCCTCCTACAGGGGAGGGATACGCAGTATTTT	CASSLLQGRDTQYF
TRBV5-6	TRBJ2-2	.	.	TGTGCCAGCAGCTTGTGGGGGGTACGGACCGGGGAGCTGTTTTTT	CASSLWGVRTGELFF
TRBV7-2	TRBJ1-1	.	.	TGTGCCAGCAGCGCTTTCACTGAAGCTTTCTTT	CASSAFTEAFF
TRBV7-9	TRBJ1-1	.	.	TGTGCCAGCAGCCTCCTGGGTGGAAACACTGAAGCTTTCTTT	CASSLLGGNTEAFF
TRBV2	TRBJ2-5	.	.	TGTGCCAGCAGGCCGGGCCGGGAGACCCAGTACTTC	CASRPGRETQYF
TRBV5-4	TRBJ1-1	few	.	TGTGCCAGCAGCTCAACAGGACTGAACACTGAAGCTTTCTTT	CASSSTGLNTEAFF
TRBV5-4	TRBJ2-1	.	TRBD1	TGTGCCAGCAGCCCTCCGGGACAGGGGCCTGGAACCTACAATGAGCAGTTCTTC	CASSPPGQGPGTYNEQFF
TRBV7-8	TRBJ1-2	.	.	TGTGCCAGCAGCTCCACAGGGAGGTTGGGCTACACCTTC	CASSSTGRLGYTF
TRBV28	TRBJ1-1	once	.	TGTGCCAGCAGTATCCCGGGACCCAGGAACACTGAAGCTTTCTTT	CASSIPGPRNTEAFF
TRBV2	TRBJ1-1	.	.	TGTGCCAGCAGCCGGACCTTCGGGGACACTGAAGCTTTCTTT	CASSRTFGDTEAFF
TRBV27	TRBJ2-2	.	.	TGTGCCAGCACCCGACAGGCTATCCGGGACATATCGAACACCGGGGAGCTGTTTTTT	CASTRQAIRDISNTGELFF